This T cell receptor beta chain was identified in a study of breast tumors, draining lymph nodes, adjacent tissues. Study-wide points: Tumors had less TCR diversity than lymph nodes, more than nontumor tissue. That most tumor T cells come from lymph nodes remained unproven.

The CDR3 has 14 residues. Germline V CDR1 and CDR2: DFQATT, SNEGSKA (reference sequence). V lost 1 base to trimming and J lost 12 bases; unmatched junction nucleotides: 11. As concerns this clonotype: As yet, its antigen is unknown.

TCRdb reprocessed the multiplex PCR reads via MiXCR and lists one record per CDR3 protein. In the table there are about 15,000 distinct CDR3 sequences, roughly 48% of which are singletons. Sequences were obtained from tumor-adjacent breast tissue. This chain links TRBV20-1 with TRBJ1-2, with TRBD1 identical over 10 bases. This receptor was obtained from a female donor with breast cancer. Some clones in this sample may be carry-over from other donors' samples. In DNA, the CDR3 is TGCAGTGCTAGAGCCGGGACAGGGGTCTCTGGAAACACCTTC. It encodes CSARAGTGVSGNTF.